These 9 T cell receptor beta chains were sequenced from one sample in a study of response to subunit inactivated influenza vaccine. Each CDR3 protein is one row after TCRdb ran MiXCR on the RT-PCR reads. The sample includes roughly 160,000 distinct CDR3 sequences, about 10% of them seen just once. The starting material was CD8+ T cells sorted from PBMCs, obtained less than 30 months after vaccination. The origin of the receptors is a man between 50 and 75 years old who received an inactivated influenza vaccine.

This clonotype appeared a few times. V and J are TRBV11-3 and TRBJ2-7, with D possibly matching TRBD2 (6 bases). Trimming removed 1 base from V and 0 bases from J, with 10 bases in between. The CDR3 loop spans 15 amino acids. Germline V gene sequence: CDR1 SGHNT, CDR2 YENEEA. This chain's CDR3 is CASSLGGGDSYEQYF. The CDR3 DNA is TGTGCCAGCAGCTTAGGTGGAGGGGACTCCTACGAGCAGTACTTC.

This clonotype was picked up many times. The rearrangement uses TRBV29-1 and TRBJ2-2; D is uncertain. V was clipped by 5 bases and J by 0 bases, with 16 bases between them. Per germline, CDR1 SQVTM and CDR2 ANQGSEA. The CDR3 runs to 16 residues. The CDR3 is CSVRLTPPANTGELFF. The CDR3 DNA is TGCAGCGTTCGCCTCACCCCCCCCGCGAACACCGGGGAGCTGTTTTTT.

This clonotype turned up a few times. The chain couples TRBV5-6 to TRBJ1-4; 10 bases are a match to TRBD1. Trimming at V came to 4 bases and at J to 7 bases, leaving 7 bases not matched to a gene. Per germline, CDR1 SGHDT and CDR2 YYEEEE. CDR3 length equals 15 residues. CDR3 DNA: TGTGCCAGCAGCCTATGGGACAGGGGAGTTGAAAAACTGTTTTTT. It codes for CASSLWDRGVEKLFF. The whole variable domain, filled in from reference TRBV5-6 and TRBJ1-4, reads DAGVTQSPTHLIKTRGQQVTLRCSPKSGHDTVSWYQQALGQGPQFIFQYYEEEERQRGNFPDRFSGHQFPNYSSELNVNALLLGDSALYLCASSLWDRGVEKLFFGSGTQLSVL.

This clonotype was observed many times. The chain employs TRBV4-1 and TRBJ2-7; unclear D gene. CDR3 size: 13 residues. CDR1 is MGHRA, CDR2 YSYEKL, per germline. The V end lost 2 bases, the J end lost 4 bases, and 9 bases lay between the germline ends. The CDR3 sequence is CASSQHGQYEQYF. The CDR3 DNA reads TGCGCCAGCAGCCAACATGGCCAGTACGAGCAGTACTTC.

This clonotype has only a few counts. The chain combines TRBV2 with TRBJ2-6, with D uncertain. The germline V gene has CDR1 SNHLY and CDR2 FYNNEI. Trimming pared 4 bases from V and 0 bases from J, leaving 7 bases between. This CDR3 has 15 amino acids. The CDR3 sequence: CASSGTDSGANVLTF. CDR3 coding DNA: TGTGCCAGCAGTGGGACCGACTCTGGGGCCAACGTCCTGACTTTC. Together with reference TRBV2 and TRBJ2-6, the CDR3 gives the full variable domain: EPEVTQTPSHQVTQMGQEVILRCVPISNHLYFYWYRQILGQKVEFLVSFYNNEISEKSEIFDDQFSVERPDGSNFTLKIRSTKLEDSAMYFCASSGTDSGANVLTFGAGSRLTVL.

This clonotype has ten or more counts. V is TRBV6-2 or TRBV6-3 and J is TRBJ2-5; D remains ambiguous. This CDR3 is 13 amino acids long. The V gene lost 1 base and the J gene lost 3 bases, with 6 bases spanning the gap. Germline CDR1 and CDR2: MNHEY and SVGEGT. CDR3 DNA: TGTGCCAGCAGTTACTTCCTAAAAGAGACCCAGTACTTC. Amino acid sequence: CASSYFLKETQYF.

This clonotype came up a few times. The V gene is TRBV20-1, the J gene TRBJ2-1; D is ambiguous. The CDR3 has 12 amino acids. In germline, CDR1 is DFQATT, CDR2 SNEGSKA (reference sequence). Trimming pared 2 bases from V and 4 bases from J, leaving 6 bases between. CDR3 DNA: TGCAGTGCTAGATCTACGTACAATGAGCAGTTCTTC. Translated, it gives CSARSTYNEQFF.

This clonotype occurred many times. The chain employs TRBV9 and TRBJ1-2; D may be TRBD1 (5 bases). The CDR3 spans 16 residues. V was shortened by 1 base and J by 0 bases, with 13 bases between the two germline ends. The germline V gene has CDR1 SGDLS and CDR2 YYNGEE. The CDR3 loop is CASSVFGTDPNYGYTF. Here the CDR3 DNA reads TGTGCCAGCAGCGTATTTGGGACGGACCCTAACTATGGCTACACCTTC.

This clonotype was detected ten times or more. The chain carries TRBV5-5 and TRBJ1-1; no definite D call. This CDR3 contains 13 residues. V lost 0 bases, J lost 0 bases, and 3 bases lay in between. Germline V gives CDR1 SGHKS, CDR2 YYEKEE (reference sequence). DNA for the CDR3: TGTGCCAGCAGCTTGGGCCTGAACACTGAAGCTTTCTTT. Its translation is CASSLGLNTEAFF.